This note documents a single TCR beta chain sequence. Its antigen is as yet unknown. This record belongs to a study of shared clonotypes between healthy human individuals. Across the whole study: The study enrolled two women and three men aged 18 to 49.

The CDR3 is 13 amino acids. The V end lost 1 base, the J end lost 3 bases, and 6 bases lay between the germline ends. Germline-derived CDR1 and CDR2 are SGHAT and FQNNGV. Using immunoSEQ multiplex PCR, the repertoire was profiled, and TCRdb retains in-frame clones only, with some absent. The sample holds roughly 2,000,000 clones; 85% to 95% are singletons and the top ten take roughly 1%. Findings of the study overall: Larger richness was generally estimated for naive than memory subsets.

Naive-designated CD8 cells lacked CD45RO, were positively enriched for CCR7, and omitted terminally differentiated effector memory CD45RA+ cells. There were no recent acute infections or vaccinations among the donors, who were healthy HIV-negative adults. V gene TRBV11-2 combines with J gene TRBJ2-5, with a weak D call TRBD2 (5 bases). The sequencing input was naive CD8+ T cells sorted from blood. The clonotype originates from a man aged 18 to 35 in good health. CDR3 in amino acids: CASSLAEEETQYF. The CDR3 DNA follows: TGTGCCAGCAGCTTAGCGGAGGAAGAGACCCAGTACTTC.